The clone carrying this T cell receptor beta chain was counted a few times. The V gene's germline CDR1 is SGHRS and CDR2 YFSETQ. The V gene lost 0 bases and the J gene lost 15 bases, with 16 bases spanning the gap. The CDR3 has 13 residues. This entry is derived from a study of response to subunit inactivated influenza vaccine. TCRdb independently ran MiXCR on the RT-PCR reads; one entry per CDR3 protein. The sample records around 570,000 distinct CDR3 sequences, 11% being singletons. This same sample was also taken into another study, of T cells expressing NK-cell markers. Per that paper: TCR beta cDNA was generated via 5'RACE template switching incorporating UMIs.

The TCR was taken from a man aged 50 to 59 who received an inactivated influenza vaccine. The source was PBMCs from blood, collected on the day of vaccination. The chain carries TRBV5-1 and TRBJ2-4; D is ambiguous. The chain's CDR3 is CASSLGLTSRRYF. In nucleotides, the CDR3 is TGCGCCAGCAGCTTGGGCTTAACTTCACGTCGGTACTTC.